This T cell receptor beta chain is from a study of PD-1 blockade in classical Hodgkin lymphoma. Study-wide results and limits: For complete responders, baseline diversity was comparable to that of newly diagnosed patients. CD4+ but not CD8+ TCR diversity rose significantly by C4D1.

The protocol was immunoSEQ multiplex PCR, while the TCRdb copy is restricted to in-frame clones and leaves out a portion. Of 20,000 to 30,000 clones in the sample, more than 75% were seen once. Each patient experienced a relapse that followed autologous stem cell transplantation, and brentuximab vedotin exposure varied. Progressive disease, partial response or complete response was each patient's best response. CDR1 MNHNY and CDR2 SVGAGI come from the germline V gene (reference sequence). The CDR3 is 12 residues long. The V gene end was trimmed by 6 bases and the J gene end by 3 bases; junction bases not matched to a gene: 1. Concerning this clone itself: Antigen specificity is unknown.

The V and J genes are TRBV6-6 and TRBJ1-2, with 7 positions matching TRBD1. The TCR was taken from a human donor with classical Hodgkin lymphoma. This specimen was peripheral blood mononuclear cells (PBMCs), taken at baseline. CDR3 nucleotides: TGTGCCAGCAGACAGGGGTACTATGGCTACACCTTC. Translation gives CASRQGYYGYTF.